What follows is one T cell receptor beta chain and its context. Its antigen is not identified. Time point here: baseline, week 1 (first vaccination visit). Treatment described: pre-vaccination baseline after standard-of-care therapy. These data come from a study of a mutant IDH1 vaccine in newly diagnosed glioma. Study-level results: With respect to changes in top peripheral T cell clonotypes, pseudoprogression seemed unrelated.

The repertoire was sequenced with immunoSEQ multiplex PCR; TCRdb's copy has only in-frame clones and lacks some. The sample shows around 24,000 clones, roughly nine tenths of them seen only once. Sequencing was performed on PBMCs, taken from a glioma patient treated with radiotherapy, temozolomide or both. The sequence derives from a young man with glioma.

The CDR3 region is CASSNTGGNQPQHF. Written as DNA, the CDR3 is TGTGCCAGCAGCAATACAGGGGGCAATCAGCCCCAGCATTTT. This rearrangement joins TRBV4-2 to TRBJ1-5; the match to TRBD1 covers 7 bases. J gave up 2 bases and V 5 bases, and 3 bases lay outside the gene matches. The CDR3 has 14 amino acids. Germline values: CDR1 LGHNA, CDR2 YNFKEQ.